This TCR beta chain originates from a study of human T cells and chemical hapten exposure. Study-level background: The study enrolled mostly female patients with alopecia areata, totalis or universalis.

TCRdb independently ran MiXCR on the RACE reads; one entry per CDR3 protein. The sample includes around 56,000 distinct CDR3 sequences, roughly a tenth of them seen just once. This clonotype showed up many times. Time point specified: pre-sensitization, week 0. Treatment here: therapeutic diphenylcyclopropenone sensitization with weekly scalp DPC. The CDR3 is 15 amino acids. V was pared by 6 bases and J by 0 bases, with 9 bases of the junction left unmatched. Germline CDR1 DFQATT, CDR2 SNEGSKA (reference sequence). This clonotype was sampled from a man aged 35 to 55 with alopecia areata. Some clones in this sample may be carry-over from other donors' samples. This specimen consisted of whole blood, obtained in connection with sensitization to the hapten diphenylcyclopropenone (DPC). This chain links TRBV20-1 with TRBJ2-7, with 9 positions matching TRBD1. CDR3 sequence (DNA): TGCAGTGCCCACGGGACAGGGACCAGCTCCTACGAGCAGTACTTC. Translated: CSAHGTGTSSYEQYF.